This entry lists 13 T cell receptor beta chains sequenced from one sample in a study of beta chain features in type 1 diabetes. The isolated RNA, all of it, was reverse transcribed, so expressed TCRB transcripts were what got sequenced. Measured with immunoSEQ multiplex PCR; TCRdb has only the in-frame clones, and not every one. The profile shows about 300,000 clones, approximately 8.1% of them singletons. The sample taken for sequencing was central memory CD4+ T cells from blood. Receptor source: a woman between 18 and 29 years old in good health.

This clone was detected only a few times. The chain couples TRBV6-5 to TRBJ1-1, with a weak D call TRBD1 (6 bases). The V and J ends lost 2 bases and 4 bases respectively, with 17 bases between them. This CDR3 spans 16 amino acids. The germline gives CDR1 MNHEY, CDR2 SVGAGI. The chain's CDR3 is CASSYTFRGRFTEAFF. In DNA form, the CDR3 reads TGTGCCAGCAGTTACACTTTTCGGGGGCGCTTCACTGAAGCTTTCTTT.

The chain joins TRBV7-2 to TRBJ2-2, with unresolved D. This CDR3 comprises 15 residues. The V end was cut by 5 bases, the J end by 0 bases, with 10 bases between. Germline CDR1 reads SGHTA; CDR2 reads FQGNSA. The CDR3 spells CASSGTTSNTGELFF. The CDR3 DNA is TGTGCCAGCAGCGGAACTACCTCGAACACCGGGGAGCTGTTTTTT.

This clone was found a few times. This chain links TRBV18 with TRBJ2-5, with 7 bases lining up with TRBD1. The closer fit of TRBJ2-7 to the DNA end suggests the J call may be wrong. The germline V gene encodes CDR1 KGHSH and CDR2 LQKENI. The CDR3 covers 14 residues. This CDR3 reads CASSTTGNSYEQYF. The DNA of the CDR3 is TGTGCCAGCTCAACGACAGGGAACTCCTACGAGCAGTACTTC.

This chain's CDR3 is CASSLTQGNTEAFF. In DNA, the CDR3 is TGTGCCAGCAGCTTAACCCAGGGGAACACTGAAGCTTTCTTT. The chain employs TRBV7-9 and TRBJ1-1, with D possibly matching TRBD1 (5 bases). CDR3 length: 14 residues. Deletions cut 2 bases from V and 1 base from J, with 8 bases between. Germline V CDR1 and CDR2: SEHNR, FQNEAQ (reference sequence). Variable domain in full (rest from reference TRBV7-9 and TRBJ1-1): DTGVSQNPRHKITKRGQNVTFRCDPISEHNRLYWYRQTLGQGPEFLTYFQNEAQLEKSRLLSDRFSAERPKGSFSTLEIQRTEQGDSAMYLCASSLTQGNTEAFFGQGTRLTVV.

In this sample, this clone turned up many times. This CDR3 is CASSLAPVSRTYEQYF. The CDR3 DNA is TGTGCCAGCAGCTTGGCCCCGGTCTCAAGGACCTACGAGCAGTACTTC. The chain links TRBV5-6 to TRBJ2-7; D is ambiguous. There are 16 residues in the CDR3. CDR1 and CDR2 from the germline V gene are SGHDT and YYEEEE. V lost 0 bases, J lost 2 bases, and 15 bases lay in between.

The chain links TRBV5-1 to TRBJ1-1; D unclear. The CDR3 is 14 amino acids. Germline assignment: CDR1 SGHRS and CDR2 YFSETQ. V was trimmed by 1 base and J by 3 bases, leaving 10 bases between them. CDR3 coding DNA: TGCGCCAGCAGCTTGACGGGGTTTGACACTGAAGCTTTCTTT. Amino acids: CASSLTGFDTEAFF.

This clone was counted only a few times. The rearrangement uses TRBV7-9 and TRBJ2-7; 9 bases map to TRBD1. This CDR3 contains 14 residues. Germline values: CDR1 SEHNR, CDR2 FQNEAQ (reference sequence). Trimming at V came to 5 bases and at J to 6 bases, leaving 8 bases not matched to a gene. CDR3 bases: TGTGCCAGCAGCCCCCGGACAGGGGTTGTCGAGCAGTACGTC. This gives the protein CASSPRTGVVEQYV.

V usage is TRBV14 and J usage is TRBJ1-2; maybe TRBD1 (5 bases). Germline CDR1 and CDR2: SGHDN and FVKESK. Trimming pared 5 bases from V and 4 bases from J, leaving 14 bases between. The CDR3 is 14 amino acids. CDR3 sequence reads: CASSADYGGYGYTF. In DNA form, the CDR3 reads TGTGCCAGCAGCGCAGATTACGGGGGCTATGGCTACACCTTC.

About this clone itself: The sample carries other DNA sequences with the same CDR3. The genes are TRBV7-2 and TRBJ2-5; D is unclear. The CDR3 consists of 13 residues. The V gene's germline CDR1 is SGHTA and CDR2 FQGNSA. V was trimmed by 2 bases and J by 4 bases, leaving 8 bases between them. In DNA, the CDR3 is TGTGCCAGCAGCTTATCAGGACGAGAGACCCAGTACTTC. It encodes CASSLSGRETQYF.

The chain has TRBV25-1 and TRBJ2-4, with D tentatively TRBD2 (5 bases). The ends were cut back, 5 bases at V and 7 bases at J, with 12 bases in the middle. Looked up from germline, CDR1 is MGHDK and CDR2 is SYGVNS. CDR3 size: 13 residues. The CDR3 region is CASSTPAGNIQYF. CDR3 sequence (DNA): TGTGCCAGCAGTACCCCCGCGGGCAACATTCAGTACTTC.

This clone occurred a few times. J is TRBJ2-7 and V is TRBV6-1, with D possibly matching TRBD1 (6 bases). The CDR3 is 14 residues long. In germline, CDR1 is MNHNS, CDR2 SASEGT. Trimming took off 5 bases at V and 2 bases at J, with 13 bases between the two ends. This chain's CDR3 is CASSQIQGTYEQYV. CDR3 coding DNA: TGTGCCAGCAGTCAGATACAGGGAACCTACGAGCAGTACGTC.

The CDR3 here is CASHRTSAETQYF. The CDR3, as DNA: TGCGCCAGCCACCGGACCTCGGCAGAGACCCAGTACTTC. V usage is TRBV5-1 and J usage is TRBJ2-5; D unresolved. Per germline, CDR1 SGHRS and CDR2 YFSETQ. The CDR3 length is 13 residues. V dropped 7 bases and J dropped 4 bases, with 14 bases sitting between them.

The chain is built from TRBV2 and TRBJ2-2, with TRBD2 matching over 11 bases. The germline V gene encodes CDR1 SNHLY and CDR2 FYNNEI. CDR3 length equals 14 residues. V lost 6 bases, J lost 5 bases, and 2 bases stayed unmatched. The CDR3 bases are TGTGCCAGCAGCGGACTAGCGGGTACCGGGGAGCTGTTTTTT. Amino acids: CASSGLAGTGELFF.